The source of this TCR beta chain is a study of blood T cell repertoires in COVID-19. Measured with immunoSEQ multiplex PCR; TCRdb has only the in-frame clones, and not every one. The sample lists roughly 120,000 clones; about 80% were seen once. The CDR3 has 13 amino acids. V was clipped by 5 bases and J by 1 base, with 8 bases between them. Germline lookup yields CDR1 SGHNT and CDR2 YENEEA. Sequencing used peripheral blood. This receptor was obtained from a woman aged 50 to 65 with acute or convalescent COVID-19. V usage is TRBV11-3 and J usage is TRBJ1-1, with a tentative D call TRBD1 (5 bases). The CDR3 DNA reads TGTGCCAGCAGCCGTACAGGGAACACTGAAGCTTTCTTT. Translated: CASSRTGNTEAFF.